A selection of T cell receptor beta chains follows, all from one sample in a study of regulatory T cells in long-lasting Graves disease. Each CDR3 protein gets one entry after TCRdb re-called the multiplex PCR reads with MiXCR. The sample shows roughly 500,000 distinct CDR3 sequences, around a fifth of them seen only once. Sequences were derived from peripheral blood mononuclear cells (PBMCs), sampled when the disease was refractory, from a patient treated with antithyroid drugs. These receptor sequences come from a female donor with Graves disease. Each CDR3 is given with its conserved first and last residue. Each record gives: D gene, V gene, clone size, J gene, CDR3 DNA, CDR3 protein. The D gene is left open where the match is weak. Not all rows give a size; the values are once, few, many and, for expanded clones, a class.

d_call: -
v_call: TRBV30
clone_size: -
j_call: TRBJ1-6
cdr3_nt: TGTGCCTGGAGGCTCAATAATTCACCCCTCCACTTT
cdr3_aa: CAWRLNNSPLHF

d_call: TRBD1
v_call: TRBV19
clone_size: -
j_call: TRBJ1-1
cdr3_nt: TGTGCCAGTACCCCCGGACAGGGGAACACTGAAGCTTTCTTT
cdr3_aa: CASTPGQGNTEAFF

d_call: TRBD2
v_call: TRBV5-1
clone_size: -
j_call: TRBJ2-4
cdr3_nt: TGCGCCAGCAGAACTAGCGGGAGAACCAAAAACATTCAGTACTTC
cdr3_aa: CASRTSGRTKNIQYF

d_call: -
v_call: TRBV7-8
clone_size: -
j_call: TRBJ2-7
cdr3_nt: TGTGCCAGCAGCTTAGGGCGGGTTCAAGAGCAGTACTTC
cdr3_aa: CASSLGRVQEQYF

d_call: -
v_call: TRBV28
clone_size: -
j_call: TRBJ1-2
cdr3_nt: TGTGCCAGCAGTTTAAGCCGGGCTGGAAGTGGCTACACCTTC
cdr3_aa: CASSLSRAGSGYTF

d_call: -
v_call: TRBV7-2
clone_size: many
j_call: TRBJ1-5
cdr3_nt: TGTGCCAGCAGCCCTAGTAATCAGCCCCAGCATTTT
cdr3_aa: CASSPSNQPQHF

d_call: TRBD1
v_call: TRBV2
clone_size: many
j_call: TRBJ2-5
cdr3_nt: TGTGCCAGCACAACGGACAGGGGGCCTTTTGGCGGAGAGACCCAGTACTTC
cdr3_aa: CASTTDRGPFGGETQYF

d_call: -
v_call: TRBV28
clone_size: many
j_call: TRBJ2-7
cdr3_nt: TGTGCCAGCAGTATCAGACAGGACCACGAGCAGTACTTC
cdr3_aa: CASSIRQDHEQYF

d_call: -
v_call: TRBV6-1
clone_size: -
j_call: TRBJ2-7
cdr3_nt: TGTGCCATCAGTGAGACGGGGTCCTACGAGCAGTACTTC
cdr3_aa: CAISETGSYEQYF

d_call: -
v_call: TRBV6-5
clone_size: few
j_call: TRBJ2-7
cdr3_nt: TGTGCCAGCAGTTACCCCGGGGCGGAGCAGTACTTC
cdr3_aa: CASSYPGAEQYF

d_call: -
v_call: TRBV4-1
clone_size: many
j_call: TRBJ1-1
cdr3_nt: TGCGCCAGCACCCAGCTCGACCTTGTATCGGTGAACACTGAAGCTTTCTTT
cdr3_aa: CASTQLDLVSVNTEAFF

d_call: TRBD1
v_call: TRBV19
clone_size: few
j_call: TRBJ2-7
cdr3_nt: TGTGCCAGTAGTACCGACAGGGAAGTCGAGCAGTACTTC
cdr3_aa: CASSTDREVEQYF

d_call: -
v_call: TRBV9
clone_size: few
j_call: TRBJ2-2
cdr3_nt: TGTGCCAGCAGCGTAAGAACCGGGGAGCTGTTTTTT
cdr3_aa: CASSVRTGELFF

d_call: -
v_call: TRBV7-2
clone_size: -
j_call: TRBJ2-1
cdr3_nt: TGTGCCAGCAGCCAGGGACTTTACAATGAGCAGTTCTTC
cdr3_aa: CASSQGLYNEQFF

d_call: -
v_call: TRBV27
clone_size: many
j_call: TRBJ2-5
cdr3_nt: TGTGCCAGCAGTTTAACGGTGGGGGATGAGACCCAGTACTTC
cdr3_aa: CASSLTVGDETQYF

d_call: -
v_call: TRBV6-5
clone_size: -
j_call: TRBJ1-1
cdr3_nt: TGTGCCAGCAGTTACGGGTCGTGGACCACTGAAGCTTTCTTT
cdr3_aa: CASSYGSWTTEAFF

d_call: -
v_call: TRBV25-1
clone_size: many
j_call: TRBJ1-5
cdr3_nt: TGTGCCAGCAGCTGGGGAGGGAATCAGCCCCAGCATTTT
cdr3_aa: CASSWGGNQPQHF

d_call: -
v_call: TRBV7-9
clone_size: many
j_call: TRBJ1-2
cdr3_nt: TGTGCCAGCAGCTTAGGTTCGGACGGCTACACCTTC
cdr3_aa: CASSLGSDGYTF

d_call: -
v_call: TRBV30
clone_size: -
j_call: TRBJ1-1
cdr3_nt: TGTGCCTGGAGTGGGGCAGCGAACACTGAAGCTTTCTTT
cdr3_aa: CAWSGAANTEAFF

d_call: TRBD1
v_call: TRBV7-2
clone_size: many
j_call: TRBJ1-6
cdr3_nt: TGTGCCAGCAGCCTCAGACAGGGAAGTAATTCACCCCTCCACTTT
cdr3_aa: CASSLRQGSNSPLHF

d_call: TRBD1
v_call: TRBV30
clone_size: -
j_call: TRBJ2-5
cdr3_nt: TGTGCCTGGAAACCCCAGGGGGCCAACCAAGAGACCCAGTACTTC
cdr3_aa: CAWKPQGANQETQYF

d_call: TRBD2
v_call: TRBV20-1
clone_size: many
j_call: TRBJ2-5
cdr3_nt: TGCAGTGCCCAGGGACTAGCGGCAAAAGAGACCCAGTACTTC
cdr3_aa: CSAQGLAAKETQYF

d_call: -
v_call: TRBV30
clone_size: -
j_call: TRBJ1-4
cdr3_nt: TGTGCCTGGAGCAGTGCGAATGAAAAACTGTTTTTT
cdr3_aa: CAWSSANEKLFF

d_call: -
v_call: TRBV20-1
clone_size: few
j_call: TRBJ2-5
cdr3_nt: TGCAGTGCTACTCCAGGGGCCCAAGAGACCCAGTACTTC
cdr3_aa: CSATPGAQETQYF

d_call: -
v_call: TRBV12-3/TRBV12-4
clone_size: -
j_call: TRBJ1-1
cdr3_nt: TGTGCCAGCAGCTTAGATTCGGGGTCGGGGACTGAAGCTTTCTTT
cdr3_aa: CASSLDSGSGTEAFF

d_call: -
v_call: TRBV7-8
clone_size: many
j_call: TRBJ1-2
cdr3_nt: TGTGCCAGCAGCTTAGGAGACGGCAGGTTTAACTATGGCTACACCTTC
cdr3_aa: CASSLGDGRFNYGYTF

d_call: -
v_call: TRBV15
clone_size: -
j_call: TRBJ2-2
cdr3_nt: TGTGCCACCAGCAGTCAGATAACCTTAACCGGGGAGCTGTTTTTT
cdr3_aa: CATSSQITLTGELFF

d_call: -
v_call: TRBV7-9
clone_size: -
j_call: TRBJ1-5
cdr3_nt: TGTGCCAGCAGCTTCGGGGGGGACGATCAGCCCCAGCATTTT
cdr3_aa: CASSFGGDDQPQHF

d_call: -
v_call: TRBV5-1
clone_size: few
j_call: TRBJ1-1
cdr3_nt: TGCGCCAGCAGCGTACAGGTGGACACTGAAGCTTTCTTT
cdr3_aa: CASSVQVDTEAFF

d_call: -
v_call: TRBV20-1
clone_size: -
j_call: TRBJ1-5
cdr3_nt: TGCAGTGCTAGAGGGGGCGCGGGTGATAATCAGCCCCAGCATTTT
cdr3_aa: CSARGGAGDNQPQHF

d_call: -
v_call: TRBV7-9
clone_size: -
j_call: TRBJ2-2
cdr3_nt: TGTGCCAGCAGCCAAGGCGTCTTTGTTAGGAAGGATCGCACCGGGGAGCTGTTTTTT
cdr3_aa: CASSQGVFVRKDRTGELFF

d_call: -
v_call: TRBV7-3
clone_size: many
j_call: TRBJ2-7
cdr3_nt: TGTGCCAGCAGCTTAGCGGGACAGAGCAACGAGCAGTACTTC
cdr3_aa: CASSLAGQSNEQYF

d_call: TRBD1
v_call: TRBV7-2
clone_size: many
j_call: TRBJ1-2
cdr3_nt: TGTGCCAGCAGCTTGGGGACAGGGAACTATGGCTACACCTTC
cdr3_aa: CASSLGTGNYGYTF

d_call: TRBD1
v_call: TRBV25-1
clone_size: few
j_call: TRBJ2-7
cdr3_nt: TGTGCCAGCAACAGGGGGCACGAGCAGTACTTC
cdr3_aa: CASNRGHEQYF

d_call: TRBD1
v_call: TRBV6-6
clone_size: many
j_call: TRBJ2-7
cdr3_nt: TGTGCCAGCAGTTACTCGAGGGACAGCAACTACGAGCAGTACTTC
cdr3_aa: CASSYSRDSNYEQYF

d_call: -
v_call: TRBV30
clone_size: -
j_call: TRBJ2-7
cdr3_nt: TGTGCCTGGAGTTCACAGGGATCCTACGAGCAGTACTTC
cdr3_aa: CAWSSQGSYEQYF

d_call: -
v_call: TRBV7-9
clone_size: many
j_call: TRBJ1-4
cdr3_nt: TGTGCCAGCAGTTCCGGACCCAGTGAAAAACTGTTTTTT
cdr3_aa: CASSSGPSEKLFF

d_call: -
v_call: TRBV7-2
clone_size: many
j_call: TRBJ2-2
cdr3_nt: TGTGCCAGCAGCTCGTCTGACGTAACCGGGGAGCTGTTTTTT
cdr3_aa: CASSSSDVTGELFF

d_call: -
v_call: TRBV6-1
clone_size: many
j_call: TRBJ1-4
cdr3_nt: TGTGCCAGCAGGCCGCCGGCTAATGAAAAACTGTTTTTT
cdr3_aa: CASRPPANEKLFF

d_call: -
v_call: TRBV2
clone_size: -
j_call: TRBJ2-2
cdr3_nt: TGTGCCAGCAGGTCTAGAGGGGGGGACACCGGGGAGCTGCTTTTT
cdr3_aa: CASRSRGGDTGELLF

d_call: -
v_call: TRBV2
clone_size: many
j_call: TRBJ1-5
cdr3_nt: TGTGCCAGCACCCCTGGTAGTGATCAGCCCCAGCATTTT
cdr3_aa: CASTPGSDQPQHF

d_call: TRBD1
v_call: TRBV28
clone_size: many
j_call: TRBJ2-2
cdr3_nt: TGTGCCAGCAGTCACCTAGACCTCAACAGGGGCCAGACCGGGGAGCTGTTTTTT
cdr3_aa: CASSHLDLNRGQTGELFF

d_call: -
v_call: TRBV12-3/TRBV12-4
clone_size: many
j_call: TRBJ1-1
cdr3_nt: TGTGCCAGCAGTTTTTCCGGGCAAGAAGCTTTCTTT
cdr3_aa: CASSFSGQEAFF

d_call: -
v_call: TRBV7-8
clone_size: few
j_call: TRBJ2-1
cdr3_nt: TGTGCCAGCAGCCCAAGACAGGCCCCCTACAATGAGCAGTTCTTC
cdr3_aa: CASSPRQAPYNEQFF

d_call: -
v_call: TRBV6-2/TRBV6-3
clone_size: -
j_call: TRBJ2-2
cdr3_nt: TGTGCCAGCACCACTGATTTGCGACAGCACACCGGGGAGCTGTTTTTT
cdr3_aa: CASTTDLRQHTGELFF

d_call: TRBD1
v_call: TRBV25-1
clone_size: -
j_call: TRBJ2-7
cdr3_nt: TGTGCCAGCAGTGACCAGGGACAGGGGAAGATCCACGAGCAGTACTTC
cdr3_aa: CASSDQGQGKIHEQYF